Listed here are 31 T cell receptor beta chains from one sample, sequenced in a study of cytomegalovirus exposure and HLA in healthy donors. Primers: 60 Vbeta forward and 13 Jbeta reverse. TCRdb's copy holds only in-frame clones and misses some; the assay was immunoSEQ multiplex PCR. The repertoire consists of 100,000 or so clones, with roughly four fifths occurring once and the leading ten covering approximately 14%. The sequenced material came from PBMCs. The receptors derive from a male donor in good health and CMV-seropositive.

The V call is TRBV7-2, the J call TRBJ2-3; 8 bases map to TRBD2. The CDR3 extends over 16 amino acids. J was trimmed by 6 bases and V by 5 bases; bases with no gene match: 13. From germline, CDR1 is SGHTA and CDR2 FQGNSA. CDR3 protein: CASSERDGGAGDTQYF. CDR3 DNA: TGTGCCAGCAGCGAAAGGGACGGGGGGGCAGGGGATACGCAGTATTTT.

The J gene is TRBJ1-1, the V gene TRBV7-9; 8 bases match TRBD1. The J segment lost 5 bases and the V segment lost 5 bases, leaving 10 bases of the junction unmatched. Per the germline V gene, CDR1 is SEHNR and CDR2 is FQNEAQ (reference sequence). This CDR3 has 15 residues. The CDR3 DNA sequence: TGTGCCAGCAGCGAATCGGGACAGGTAAAAACTGAAGCTTTCTTT. This sequence encodes CASSESGQVKTEAFF.

The chain uses TRBV20-1 and TRBJ1-1, with D hard to call. Trimming removed 6 bases at V and 1 base at J, with 6 bases between. The CDR3 loop spans 11 amino acids. Germline loops: CDR1 DFQATT, CDR2 SNEGSKA (reference sequence). The chain's CDR3 is CSAPRNTEAFF. The DNA of the CDR3 is TGCAGTGCCCCCAGGAACACTGAAGCTTTCTTT.

The V call is TRBV6-5, the J call TRBJ2-7, with a tentative D call TRBD2 (6 bases). V was pared by 3 bases and J by 5 bases, with 11 bases between. From germline, CDR1 is MNHEY and CDR2 SVGAGI. This CDR3 region has 13 residues. The CDR3 loop reads CASSYRRVHEQYF. The CDR3 bases are TGTGCCAGCAGTTATAGGAGGGTCCACGAGCAGTACTTC.

The rearrangement uses TRBV7-2 and TRBJ2-1; D might be TRBD1 (5 bases). From germline, CDR1 is SGHTA and CDR2 FQGNSA. The CDR3 sequence is 14 residues long. V was clipped by 1 base and J by 8 bases, with 12 bases between them. CDR3 DNA sequence: TGTGCCAGCAGCTTAGGAGTCCAGGGATATGAGCAGTTCTTC. This gives the protein CASSLGVQGYEQFF.

There are many counts of this clone. V gene TRBV7-2 combines with J gene TRBJ2-7; 13 nucleotides line up with TRBD2. Germline CDR1 is SGHTA and CDR2 is FQGNSA. Unmatched junction bases numbered 6, after V lost 5 bases and J lost 5 bases. The CDR3 spans 15 residues. In DNA form, the CDR3 reads TGTGCCAGCAGCCAACTAGCGGGGGGGCCCCACGAGCAGTACTTC. Residues: CASSQLAGGPHEQYF.

V and J are TRBV2 and TRBJ2-5; no firm D call. V was pared by 8 bases and J by 5 bases, with 12 bases between. The CDR3 has 12 residues. Per the germline V gene, CDR1 is SNHLY and CDR2 is FYNNEI. The CDR3 DNA is TGTGCCAGCCTCCGTGGAGACGAGACCCAGTACTTC. Protein product: CASLRGDETQYF.

J is TRBJ2-5 and V is TRBV4-2, with 8 bases fitting TRBD2. The germline V gene has CDR1 LGHNA and CDR2 YNFKEQ. This CDR3 has 15 amino acids. V was pared by 1 base and J by 11 bases, with 12 bases of the junction left unmatched. The CDR3 is CASSQGDSGDGEQYF. The CDR3 nucleotides are TGTGCCAGCAGCCAAGGAGATAGCGGGGATGGAGAGCAGTACTTC.

This clone was counted only a few times. The chain couples TRBV29-1 to TRBJ1-5; TRBD1 is a possible D gene (5 bases). There are 13 residues in the CDR3. V gave up 4 bases and J gave up 4 bases, with 11 bases separating them. Germline CDR1 SQVTM, CDR2 ANQGSEA. The CDR3 sequence: CSVAGGRNQPQHF. The CDR3 DNA is TGCAGCGTTGCGGGGGGACGGAATCAGCCCCAGCATTTT.

This sequence joins TRBV30 and TRBJ1-2; D gene ambiguous. From germline, CDR1 is GTSNPN and CDR2 SVGIG (reference sequence). CDR3 length: 13 amino acids. V was pared by 2 bases and J by 8 bases, with 15 bases between. The CDR3 region has the DNA TGTGCCTGGAGTCCGGGGAGGGTAGGCGGCTACACCTTC. Its translation is CAWSPGRVGGYTF.

CDR3 sequence reads: CASGLPGQNSNYGYTF. The CDR3 DNA reads TGTGCCAGCGGGCTCCCAGGCCAAAACTCTAACTATGGCTACACCTTC. V is TRBV28 and J is TRBJ1-2; D remains unclear. The ends were cut back, 8 bases at V and 0 bases at J, with 19 bases in the middle. The CDR3 loop spans 16 amino acids. Germline V gene sequence: CDR1 MDHEN, CDR2 SYDVKM.

The gene calls are TRBV4-3 and TRBJ2-2; maybe TRBD1 (6 bases). The CDR3 totals 17 residues. The ends were cut back, 0 bases at V and 4 bases at J, with 15 bases in the middle. CDR1 is LGHNA, CDR2 YSLEER, per germline. The CDR3 sequence is CASSQDPPGAGTGELFF. CDR3 DNA: TGCGCCAGCAGCCAAGACCCGCCAGGGGCGGGCACCGGGGAGCTGTTTTTT.

This clone was seen a single time. The rearrangement joins TRBV30 to TRBJ1-6, with 10 bases lining up with TRBD1. The CDR3 extends over 17 amino acids. Germline CDR1 and CDR2: GTSNPN and SVGIG (reference sequence). The V gene end was trimmed by 1 base and the J gene end by 7 bases; junction bases not matched to a gene: 10. The CDR3 nucleotides are TGTGCCTGGAGTGCGTTGGACAGGGGGTCCCTCAATTCACCCCTCCACTTT. It encodes CAWSALDRGSLNSPLHF.

The V call is TRBV4-2, the J call TRBJ2-3; possible D gene TRBD1, 6 bases. With 1 base removed from V and 1 base from J, the gap between germline ends came to 12 bases. There are 16 residues in the CDR3. In germline, CDR1 is LGHNA, CDR2 YNFKEQ. The CDR3 protein is CASSQVSGDRTDTQYF. The DNA of the CDR3 is TGTGCCAGCAGCCAAGTATCAGGGGACCGCACAGATACGCAGTATTTT.

In its sample, this clone was seen a few times. This chain links TRBV27 with TRBJ2-1, with 8 nucleotides matching TRBD1. CDR3 length: 14 residues. Germline lookup yields CDR1 MNHEY and CDR2 SMNVEV (reference sequence). V trimming: 4 bases; J trimming: 9 bases; junction bases outside the gene matches: 8. This CDR3 reads CASSWTGFNIEQFF. Here the CDR3 DNA reads TGTGCCAGCAGTTGGACAGGGTTCAATATTGAGCAGTTCTTC.

The chain links TRBV30 to TRBJ2-7; 7 nucleotides align to TRBD2. The CDR3 is made up of 18 amino acids. Germline CDR1 and CDR2: GTSNPN and SVGIG (reference sequence). The junction had 18 bases not matched to a gene; V was cut back by 2 bases and J by 2 bases. The CDR3 sequence is CAWSPGTSVGGVPYEQYF. The CDR3 DNA reads as TGTGCCTGGAGTCCCGGGACCTCTGTTGGGGGGGTGCCCTACGAGCAGTACTTC.

This clone was observed a handful of times. V is TRBV29-1 and J is TRBJ2-5; D might be TRBD2 (7 bases). The length of the CDR3 is 14 residues. Germline V gene sequence: CDR1 SQVTM, CDR2 ANQGSEA. Trimming left V 2 bases short and J 5 bases short, with 15 bases between. CDR3 protein: CSVEWAEGGETQYF. In DNA form, the CDR3 reads TGCAGCGTTGAATGGGCGGAGGGGGGGGAGACCCAGTACTTC.

In nucleotides, the CDR3 is TGTGCCAGCAGCACCGCGGGGGGACGGACAGATACGCAGTATTTT. Translation: CASSTAGGRTDTQYF. The V gene is TRBV11-2, the J gene TRBJ2-3; 8 positions agree with TRBD2. Germline V CDR1 and CDR2: SGHAT, FQNNGV. After removal of 5 bases from V and 3 bases from J, the junction contained 7 bases not matched to a gene. The length of the CDR3 is 15 residues.

This rearrangement joins TRBV19 to TRBJ1-2; the D is unclear. Germline values: CDR1 LNHDA, CDR2 SQIVND (reference sequence). V was clipped by 5 bases and J by 6 bases, with 7 bases between them. The CDR3 spans 11 residues. The CDR3 region is CASSHGDGYTF. CDR3 coding DNA: TGTGCCAGTAGTCACGGGGATGGCTACACCTTC.

The J gene is TRBJ2-5, the V gene TRBV15; 7 nucleotides line up with TRBD1. Germline V CDR1 and CDR2: LNHNV, YYDKDF (reference sequence). CDR3 length: 18 residues. Losses at the gene ends were 3 bases for V and 5 bases for J; bases not matched to a gene: 18. The CDR3 DNA reads as TGTGCCACCAGCAGTCAGGGGGAAGAGTTTAGGACGTTGGAGACCCAGTACTTC. Translating it yields CATSSQGEEFRTLETQYF.

The chain uses TRBV5-1 and TRBJ2-4, with 7 bases fitting TRBD2. V was clipped by 0 bases and J by 8 bases; unmatched bases: 5. Germline V gene sequence: CDR1 SGHRS, CDR2 YFSETQ. The CDR3 runs 14 residues. CDR3 residues: CASSLEGLGDIQYF. CDR3 DNA sequence: TGCGCCAGCAGCTTGGAAGGACTAGGGGACATTCAGTACTTC.

The chain couples TRBV7-8 to TRBJ1-5, with D possibly TRBD1 on 6 matching bases. Trimming shortened V by 5 bases and J by 0 bases, and 11 bases separated the two germline ends. Germline loops: CDR1 SGHVS, CDR2 FQNEAQ. The CDR3 consists of 15 residues. CDR3 DNA sequence: TGTGCCAGCAGCGCGGCGGACAGTAGCAATCAGCCCCAGCATTTT. This sequence encodes CASSAADSSNQPQHF.

The chain employs TRBV30 and TRBJ1-4; D unclear. The CDR3 length is 14 residues. Germline values: CDR1 GTSNPN, CDR2 SVGIG (reference sequence). Deletions cut 3 bases from V and 0 bases from J, with 8 bases between. The CDR3 sequence: CAWSPVSTNEKLFF. Here the CDR3 DNA reads TGTGCCTGGAGCCCCGTTTCAACTAATGAAAAACTGTTTTTT.

CDR3 nucleotides: TGTGCCAGCAGCGAGGGACAGAACACTGAAGCTTTCTTT. Protein sequence: CASSEGQNTEAFF. The gene calls are TRBV7-8 and TRBJ1-1; possible D gene TRBD1, 6 bases. The CDR3 is made up of 13 amino acids. CDR1 and CDR2 (germline): SGHVS, FQNEAQ. V dropped 5 bases and J dropped 1 base, with 8 bases sitting between them.

This chain links TRBV5-4 with TRBJ1-2, with a possible D match to TRBD1 (6 bases). Trimming removed 3 bases from V and 4 bases from J, with 19 bases in between. The CDR3 has 16 residues. Germline assignment: CDR1 SGHNT and CDR2 YYREEE (reference sequence). CDR3 in amino acids: CASSSSPGDRSYGYTF. The CDR3 nucleotides read TGTGCCAGCAGCTCGAGCCCCGGAGACAGGAGCTATGGCTACACCTTC. Variable domain in full (rest from reference TRBV5-4 and TRBJ1-2): ETGVTQSPTHLIKTRGQQVTLRCSSQSGHNTVSWYQQALGQGPQFIFQYYREEENGRGNFPPRFSGLQFPNYSSELNVNALELDDSALYLCASSSSPGDRSYGYTFGSGTRLTVV.

The chain uses TRBV11-3 and TRBJ1-1; D possibly corresponds to TRBD1 (5 bases). Germline lookup yields CDR1 SGHNT and CDR2 YENEEA. The CDR3 loop spans 15 amino acids. V lost 0 bases, J lost 0 bases, and 8 bases lay in between. The CDR3 DNA reads as TGTGCCAGCAGCTTAGAAGGACAAATGAACACTGAAGCTTTCTTT. Translated, it gives CASSLEGQMNTEAFF. Supplemented by reference TRBV11-3 and TRBJ1-1, the full variable domain reads EAGVVQSPRYKIIEKKQPVAFWCNPISGHNTLYWYLQNLGQGPELLIRYENEEAVDDSQLPKDRFSAERLKGVDSTLKIQPAELGDSAVYLCASSLEGQMNTEAFFGQGTRLTVV.

This chain links TRBV27 with TRBJ1-6; D is unclear. V lost 5 bases, J lost 7 bases, and 12 bases lay in between. The CDR3 consists of 14 residues. Germline-derived CDR1 and CDR2 are MNHEY and SMNVEV (reference sequence). CDR3 sequence: CASSPGFRNSPLHF. The DNA for the CDR3 is TGTGCCAGCAGTCCCGGGTTCCGAAATTCACCCCTCCACTTT.

This chain uses TRBV4-1 with TRBJ2-7; TRBD1 is a possible D gene (6 bases). Germline CDR1 is MGHRA and CDR2 is YSYEKL. The V end lost 2 bases, the J end lost 1 base, and 9 bases lay between the germline ends. This CDR3 has 14 amino acids. This chain's CDR3 is CASSQKTGSYEQYF. Written as DNA, the CDR3 is TGCGCCAGCAGCCAAAAAACAGGGTCCTACGAGCAGTACTTC.

CDR3 in DNA: TGCGCCAGCAGCCAGGGACTAGCGGGGGACCAAGAGACCCAGTACTTC. Residues: CASSQGLAGDQETQYF. V and J are TRBV4-3 and TRBJ2-5, with 14 bases that match TRBD2. From germline, CDR1 is LGHNA and CDR2 YSLEER. The ends lost 3 bases at V and 0 bases at J; junction bases unmatched: 0. This CDR3 contains 16 residues.

V gene TRBV30 combines with J gene TRBJ1-5; D unresolved. This CDR3 contains 15 residues. V lost 0 bases, J lost 3 bases, and 12 bases lay in between. Germline V CDR1 and CDR2: GTSNPN, SVGIG (reference sequence). The CDR3 region has the DNA TGTGCCTGGAGTGTCCCCGGGAGATACAATCAGCCCCAGCATTTT. It specifies CAWSVPGRYNQPQHF.

The gene calls are TRBV7-9 and TRBJ2-5; 10 nucleotides align to TRBD1. The junction had 11 bases not matched to a gene; V was cut back by 5 bases and J by 2 bases. The CDR3 is 17 amino acids. Germline CDR1 SEHNR, CDR2 FQNEAQ (reference sequence). The CDR3 sequence: CASSPLGQGVRQETQYF. The CDR3 DNA follows: TGTGCCAGCAGCCCCCTTGGACAGGGGGTACGACAAGAGACCCAGTACTTC.